These 23 T cell receptor beta chains came from one sample sequenced in a study of blood T cell repertoires in COVID-19. Here immunoSEQ multiplex PCR was the method, and the copy in TCRdb shows in-frame clones only, minus some. The sample shows roughly 280,000 clones, about 89% of them seen only once. Sequencing was performed on peripheral blood. The receptors shown here come from a man in his forties or fifties with active or convalescent COVID-19.

V and J are TRBV28 and TRBJ1-6; TRBD1 is a possible D gene (6 bases). The V gene lost 2 bases and the J gene lost 9 bases, with 11 bases spanning the gap. Germline CDR1 is MDHEN and CDR2 is SYDVKM. The CDR3 sequence is 14 residues long. The chain's CDR3 is CASSLPHRVSPLHF. CDR3 in DNA: TGTGCCAGCAGTTTACCCCACAGGGTTTCACCCCTCCACTTT.

The genes are TRBV7-9 and TRBJ2-1, with unresolved D. Germline V gene sequence: CDR1 SEHNR, CDR2 FQNEAQ (reference sequence). The CDR3 has 11 residues. Trimming stripped 3 bases from V and 8 bases from J, with 5 bases between. The CDR3 sequence: CASSLRYEQFF. The CDR3 DNA sequence: TGTGCCAGCAGCTTGAGGTATGAGCAGTTCTTC.

This chain connects TRBV6-5 to TRBJ2-3, with 7 bases fitting TRBD2. The CDR3 has 13 amino acids. Germline CDR1 reads MNHEY; CDR2 reads SVGAGI. Trimming removed 7 bases from V and 3 bases from J; junction bases left unmatched: 4. Written as DNA, the CDR3 is TGTGCCAGCATGGGGGGGGTGACAGATACGCAGTATTTT. Translating gives CASMGGVTDTQYF.

This clone was detected a few times. The chain combines TRBV19 with TRBJ1-3, with unresolved D. Trimming stripped 5 bases from V and 9 bases from J, with 14 bases between. The length of the CDR3 is 13 residues. Germline V gives CDR1 LNHDA, CDR2 SQIVND (reference sequence). CDR3 sequence (DNA): TGTGCCAGTAGTGGCCAAACGGGGAGCACCATATATTTT. This gives the protein CASSGQTGSTIYF.

The rearrangement joins TRBV3-1 (or the pseudogene TRBV3-2) to TRBJ2-7; D unresolved. Deletions cut 0 bases from V and 6 bases from J, with 9 bases between. Germline V CDR1 and CDR2: LGHDT, YNNKEL (reference sequence). This CDR3 has 13 residues. The CDR3 protein is CASSQDESVEQYF. The DNA of the CDR3 is TGTGCCAGCAGCCAAGATGAGTCGGTCGAGCAGTACTTC.

The chain combines TRBV6-5 with TRBJ2-7; 7 nucleotides line up with TRBD2. This CDR3 has 12 amino acids. Trimming cost V 7 bases and J 6 bases; bases outside gene matches: 6. Germline V gives CDR1 MNHEY, CDR2 SVGAGI. CDR3 DNA sequence: TGTGCCAGCACGAAGGGCGGGGGCGAGCAGTACTTC. It yields the protein CASTKGGGEQYF.

The chain employs TRBV6-5 and TRBJ1-4; TRBD1 is a possible D gene (6 bases). CDR3 length equals 15 residues. The germline V gene has CDR1 MNHEY and CDR2 SVGAGI. V lost 2 bases to trimming and J lost 5 bases, with 12 bases between them. CDR3 sequence reads: CASSYLRGRNEKLFF. Here the CDR3 DNA reads TGTGCCAGCAGTTACCTCAGGGGAAGGAATGAAAAACTGTTTTTT.

The CDR3 loop reads CASGPFQDYSNQPQHF. DNA for the CDR3: TGTGCCAGTGGGCCCTTCCAGGATTATAGCAATCAGCCCCAGCATTTT. The chain is built from TRBV19 and TRBJ1-5; D is uncertain. Between the trimmed V and J ends, which lost 8 bases and 0 bases, there was a span of 17 bases. Germline CDR1 LNHDA, CDR2 SQIVND (reference sequence). The CDR3 spans 16 residues.

V and J are TRBV11-2 and TRBJ2-1, with TRBD2 identical over 7 bases. This CDR3 spans 18 amino acids. After removal of 1 base from V and 3 bases from J, the junction contained 12 bases not matched to a gene. Germline assignment: CDR1 SGHAT and CDR2 FQNNGV. CDR3 DNA sequence: TGTGCCAGCAGCTTAGTCGCGGGAGCGCATCGTGGCTACAATGAGCAGTTCTTC. Protein product: CASSLVAGAHRGYNEQFF.

The chain couples TRBV19 to TRBJ2-3; TRBD2 matches 8 bases. V shed 8 bases, J shed 4 bases, and the junction held 8 bases outside the gene matches. The CDR3 has 14 amino acids. The germline CDR1 and CDR2 sequences are LNHDA and SQIVND (reference sequence). CDR3 sequence reads: CASLRGGPSDTQYF. The DNA of the CDR3 is TGTGCCAGTCTCCGGGGGGGCCCTTCAGATACGCAGTATTTT. Looking up the rest from reference TRBV19 and TRBJ2-3 gives the full variable domain: DGGITQSPKYLFRKEGQNVTLSCEQNLNHDAMYWYRQDPGQGLRLIYYSQIVNDFQKGDIAEGYSVSREKKESFPLTVTSAQKNPTAFYLCASLRGGPSDTQYFGPGTRLTVL.

Only a few counts were recorded for this clone. The rearrangement uses TRBV5-5 and TRBJ2-7, with TRBD1 matching 8 bases. CDR3 length: 14 residues. Germline-derived CDR1 and CDR2 are SGHKS and YYEKEE (reference sequence). Trimming at V came to 8 bases and at J to 3 bases, leaving 10 bases not matched to a gene. For the CDR3, the DNA is TGTGCCAGTACCTCTTACAGGGGGAACTACGAGCAGTACTTC. It codes for CASTSYRGNYEQYF. Together with reference TRBV5-5 and TRBJ2-7, the CDR3 gives the full variable domain: DAGVTQSPTHLIKTRGQQVTLRCSPISGHKSVSWYQQVLGQGPQFIFQYYEKEERGRGNFPDRFSARQFPNYSSELNVNALLLGDSALYLCASTSYRGNYEQYFGPGTRLTVT.

The genes are TRBV5-4 and TRBJ1-1; unclear D gene. With 1 base removed from V and 3 bases from J, the gap between germline ends came to 13 bases. The CDR3 sequence is 15 residues long. Looked up from germline, CDR1 is SGHNT and CDR2 is YYREEE (reference sequence). CDR3 protein: CASSLRWGGYTEAFF. The DNA of the CDR3 is TGTGCCAGCAGCTTGAGGTGGGGAGGGTACACTGAAGCTTTCTTT.

The rearrangement links TRBV9 to TRBJ2-1, with D possibly being TRBD1 (5 bases). The V and J ends lost 6 bases and 0 bases respectively, with 10 bases between them. Germline-derived CDR1 and CDR2 are SGDLS and YYNGEE. There are 14 residues in the CDR3. The CDR3 reads CASNSDSSYNEQFF. In DNA form, the CDR3 reads TGTGCCAGCAACAGTGACAGCTCCTACAATGAGCAGTTCTTC.

The chain combines TRBV30 with TRBJ2-5, with D possibly being TRBD2 (5 bases). The length of the CDR3 is 13 residues. V lost 3 bases to trimming and J lost 5 bases, with 13 bases between them. Germline values: CDR1 GTSNPN, CDR2 SVGIG (reference sequence). CDR3: CAWSRKSGETQYF. As DNA, the CDR3 is TGTGCCTGGAGCCGCAAATCGGGGGAGACCCAGTACTTC.

The CDR3 spells CASRIESAADEKLFF. The CDR3 DNA reads as TGTGCCAGCAGGATTGAGTCGGCGGCGGATGAAAAACTGTTTTTT. This chain uses TRBV2 with TRBJ1-4, with D unclear. V was clipped by 6 bases and J by 6 bases, with 17 bases between them. CDR1 SNHLY and CDR2 FYNNEI come from the germline V gene. This CDR3 is built from 15 residues.

The chain links TRBV11-2 to TRBJ1-4; D is perhaps TRBD1 (5 bases). Trimming removed 5 bases from V and 4 bases from J, with 14 bases in between. Germline CDR1 SGHAT, CDR2 FQNNGV. This CDR3 comprises 15 residues. The CDR3 bases are TGTGCCAGCAGCCCGGGGGGACTGGTTAATGAAAAACTGTTTTTT. This translates into CASSPGGLVNEKLFF.

J is TRBJ1-5 and V is TRBV5-1, with D possibly being TRBD1 (6 bases). The germline CDR1 and CDR2 sequences are SGHRS and YFSETQ. Trimming took 4 bases from V and 6 from J, leaving 17 bases between them. This CDR3 is built from 15 residues. CDR3 DNA sequence: TGCGCCAGCAGCCCGAGCGGGGGCCATGGTCAGCCCCAGCATTTT. Encoded protein: CASSPSGGHGQPQHF.

The chain links TRBV10-3 to TRBJ2-7; 10 bases fit TRBD1. V lost 6 bases and J lost 5; bases outside the gene matches: 7. Germline values: CDR1 ENHRY, CDR2 SYGVKD. This CDR3 region has 14 residues. The CDR3 reads CAIRTGTGAHEQYF. The CDR3, as DNA: TGTGCCATCAGGACCGGGACAGGGGCCCACGAGCAGTACTTC.

This clone has just one count. The chain uses TRBV18 and TRBJ1-2; TRBD1 might be the D (6 bases). The length of the CDR3 is 17 residues. Per the germline V gene, CDR1 is KGHSH and CDR2 is LQKENI. Between the trimmed V and J ends, which lost 0 bases and 3 bases, there was a span of 17 bases. DNA of the CDR3: TGTGCCAGCTCACCACCGCGACACTTACCAGGGGACTATGGCTACACCTTC. It specifies CASSPPRHLPGDYGYTF.

This clone was counted ten times or more. The chain employs TRBV13 and TRBJ2-7, with a possible D match to TRBD1 (5 bases). Germline V gives CDR1 PRHDT, CDR2 FYEKMQ (reference sequence). Between the trimmed V and J ends, which lost 0 bases and 2 bases, there was a span of 8 bases. This CDR3 spans 14 amino acids. This CDR3 reads CASSLGDKTYEQYF. CDR3 DNA: TGTGCCAGCAGCTTAGGGGACAAGACCTACGAGCAGTACTTC.

This clone has a handful of counts. This sequence joins TRBV5-1 and TRBJ1-2; 10 bases are shared with TRBD1. With 8 bases clipped from V and 7 bases from J, the junction kept 11 bases outside the gene matches. Germline V lookup: CDR1 SGHRS, CDR2 YFSETQ. This CDR3 has 14 residues. In DNA, the CDR3 is TGCGCCAGTCAGCCGGGACAGGGGTTGGGTGGCTACACCTTC. This gives the protein CASQPGQGLGGYTF.

The chain carries TRBV27 and TRBJ2-2; 13 bases fit TRBD2. Germline CDR1 MNHEY, CDR2 SMNVEV (reference sequence). This CDR3 spans 16 amino acids. V lost 5 bases to trimming and J lost 5 bases; unmatched junction nucleotides: 5. In nucleotides, the CDR3 is TGTGCCAGCAGTCCGGGACTAGCGGGAAGTACCGGGGAGCTGTTTTTT. Protein sequence: CASSPGLAGSTGELFF.

This chain connects TRBV5-6 to TRBJ2-7, with 9 bases fitting TRBD1. The CDR3 is 16 residues long. J was trimmed by 0 bases and V by 4 bases; bases with no gene match: 8. Germline loops: CDR1 SGHDT, CDR2 YYEEEE. CDR3 sequence reads: CASSPPPGQGSYEQYF. The CDR3 nucleotides read TGTGCCAGCAGCCCCCCCCCGGGACAGGGCTCCTACGAGCAGTACTTC.